The rows below give T cell receptor beta chains drawn from one sample of a study of cytomegalovirus exposure and HLA in healthy donors. Some clones are missing from TCRdb's copy, which holds only in-frame ones; the method was immunoSEQ multiplex PCR. The data hold tens of thousands of clones, with about 88% observed a single time. Sequenced: PBMCs. The origin of the receptors is a man younger than 35 in good health and CMV-seronegative. Each CDR3 is given with its conserved first and last residue. D genes are given only for firm matches. A clone size is listed for some rows: how often the clone was seen (once, few, many), or a class if it is expanded.

>TRBV27|TRBD2|NA|TRBJ2-7
CASSPLAGVGEQYF
TGTGCCAGCAGTCCCCTAGCGGGAGTGGGCGAGCAGTACTTC
>TRBV7-9|TRBD2|NA|TRBJ2-5
CASSLALGGGQETQYF
TGTGCCAGCAGCTTAGCGCTCGGGGGGGGCCAAGAGACCCAGTACTTC
>TRBV6-1|NA|NA|TRBJ1-1
CASSEPDTGLYTEAFF
TGTGCCAGCAGTGAACCAGATACAGGGTTGTACACTGAAGCTTTCTTT
>TRBV19|NA|NA|TRBJ2-7
CASSTPSSYEQYF
TGTGCCAGTAGTACTCCGAGCTCCTACGAGCAGTACTTC
>TRBV5-1|TRBD1|NA|TRBJ2-5
CASRLTGGTGETQYF
TGCGCCAGCAGACTGACAGGGGGCACAGGAGAGACCCAGTACTTC
>TRBV28|NA|NA|TRBJ2-3
CASRGVVPDTQYF
TGTGCCAGCAGGGGAGTCGTCCCAGATACGCAGTATTTT
>TRBV5-5|NA|NA|TRBJ1-5
CASSLGHSNQPQHF
TGTGCCAGCAGCTTGGGGCATAGCAATCAGCCCCAGCATTTT
>TRBV5-1|NA|NA|TRBJ2-3
CASSPQAGDPTDTQYF
TGCGCCAGCAGCCCCCAGGCCGGCGACCCAACAGATACGCAGTATTTT
>TRBV19|TRBD2|NA|TRBJ2-2
CASSLLWWRENDGELFF
TGTGCCAGTAGTTTATTGTGGTGGCGGGAGAATGACGGGGAGCTGTTTTTT
>TRBV5-8|NA|once|TRBJ2-7
CASKSAGTGYEQYF
TGTGCCAGCAAATCGGCGGGAACCGGCTACGAGCAGTACTTC
>TRBV28|NA|NA|TRBJ2-4
CASSRGLAKNIQYF
TGTGCCAGCAGTCGAGGATTAGCCAAAAACATTCAGTACTTC
>TRBV30|TRBD1|NA|TRBJ2-1
CAWSVGTGSYNEQFF
TGTGCCTGGTCCGTCGGGACAGGGAGTTACAATGAGCAGTTCTTC
>TRBV4-2|NA|NA|TRBJ2-1
CASSVTGTRSYNEQFF
TGTGCCAGCAGTGTTACCGGGACTCGGTCCTACAATGAGCAGTTCTTC
>TRBV2|TRBD2|NA|TRBJ2-1
CASSRSSGRDNEQFF
TGTGCCAGCAGCAGGTCTAGCGGGAGGGACAATGAGCAGTTCTTC
>TRBV7-9|NA|few|TRBJ2-3
CASSSPSGWSDTQYF
TGTGCCAGCAGCTCCCCTTCGGGTTGGTCAGATACGCAGTATTTT
>TRBV7-6|NA|NA|TRBJ1-5
CASSLVPGGNQPQHF
TGTGCCAGCAGCTTGGTCCCGGGAGGCAATCAGCCCCAGCATTTT
>TRBV7-2|TRBD2|NA|TRBJ2-3
CASSLATTSGTDTQYF
TGTGCCAGCAGCTTAGCGACGACTAGCGGGACAGATACGCAGTATTTT
>TRBV7-3|NA|NA|TRBJ2-7
CASSLARGNEQYF
TGTGCCAGCAGTCTAGCGAGGGGAAACGAGCAGTACTTC
>TRBV28|NA|NA|TRBJ2-1
CASSAYEEQFF
TGTGCCAGCAGCGCCTACGAGGAGCAGTTCTTC
>TRBV11-2|NA|NA|TRBJ2-3
CASSPTGHPTDTQYF
TGTGCCAGCAGCCCGACCGGACACCCCACAGATACGCAGTATTTT
>TRBV11-2|TRBD2|NA|TRBJ2-1
CASSPIAGYSYNEQFF
TGTGCCAGCAGCCCCATAGCGGGGTACTCCTACAATGAGCAGTTCTTC
>TRBV4-3|NA|NA|TRBJ2-1
CASSQDIQGPRQFF
TGCGCCAGCAGCCAAGACATACAGGGACCAAGGCAGTTCTTC
>TRBV28|NA|NA|TRBJ2-7
CASWGLGVNEQYF
TGTGCCAGTTGGGGGCTAGGGGTAAACGAGCAGTACTTC
>TRBV15|NA|NA|TRBJ2-2
CATSRVRLLNTGELFF
TGTGCCACCAGCAGAGTTCGACTCCTGAACACCGGGGAGCTGTTTTTT
>TRBV28|NA|NA|TRBJ1-2
CASGSRDYGYTF
TGTGCCAGCGGGAGCAGAGACTATGGCTACACCTTC
>TRBV18|TRBD1|NA|TRBJ1-1
CASSPGTGMPEAFF
TGTGCCAGCTCACCAGGGACAGGGATGCCTGAAGCTTTCTTT
>TRBV27|NA|NA|TRBJ2-3
CASSPSTDTQYF
TGTGCCAGCAGTCCGAGCACAGATACGCAGTATTTT
>TRBV14|TRBD2|NA|TRBJ2-7
CASSRRTGLAGYEQYF
TGTGCCAGCAGCCGGCGAACGGGACTAGCGGGGTACGAGCAGTACTTC
>TRBV4-3|TRBD2|NA|TRBJ2-7
CASSQDRGPGLGYEQYF
TGCGCCAGCAGCCAAGATCGGGGGCCGGGACTAGGCTACGAGCAGTACTTC
>TRBV18|NA|once|TRBJ2-5
CASSNVPGVEETQYF
TGTGCCAGCTCAAACGTACCAGGGGTGGAAGAGACCCAGTACTTC
>TRBV7-2|NA|NA|TRBJ2-3
CASSSSGDTQYF
TGTGCCAGCAGCTCCTCCGGAGATACGCAGTATTTT
>TRBV27|NA|NA|TRBJ2-5
CASSLEFQLGGQETQYF
TGTGCCAGCAGTTTGGAGTTCCAGCTGGGTGGCCAAGAGACCCAGTACTTC
>TRBV6-5|NA|NA|TRBJ2-5
CASGVYQETQYF
TGTGCCTCCGGGGTGTACCAAGAGACCCAGTACTTC
>TRBV7-8|TRBD2|once|TRBJ2-7
CASSISGFRREGTYEQYF
TGTGCCAGCAGCATCTCCGGGTTTCGGCGGGAGGGGACCTACGAGCAGTACTTC
>TRBV28|TRBD2|NA|TRBJ2-7
CASMYLSGGYEQYF
TGTGCCAGCATGTACCTATCGGGGGGATACGAGCAGTACTTC
>TRBV9|TRBD2|NA|TRBJ2-5
CASSAGTSVQETQYF
TGTGCCAGCAGCGCGGGGACTAGCGTTCAAGAGACCCAGTACTTC
>TRBV6-1|NA|NA|TRBJ2-2
CANRETGEETGELFF
TGTGCCAACAGAGAAACGGGAGAAGAAACCGGGGAGCTGTTTTTT
>TRBV7-9|NA|NA|TRBJ1-4
CASSLMAGTSTNEKLFF
TGTGCCAGCAGCTTAATGGCGGGGACGTCAACTAATGAAAAACTGTTTTTT
>TRBV15|TRBD2|NA|TRBJ2-1
CATTQRESNEQFF
TGTGCCACCACCCAGCGGGAGAGCAATGAGCAGTTCTTC
>TRBV28|TRBD1|once|TRBJ1-1
CASSFPRGQGFTEAFF
TGTGCCAGCAGTTTCCCCCGGGGACAGGGCTTCACTGAAGCTTTCTTT
>TRBV9|NA|NA|TRBJ2-3
CASSVGHGTDTQYF
TGTGCCAGCAGCGTAGGGCACGGCACAGATACGCAGTATTTT
>TRBV11-3|NA|NA|TRBJ2-7
CASSSSRTASYEQYF
TGTGCCAGCAGTTCCTCCCGGACAGCCTCCTACGAGCAGTACTTC
>TRBV29-1|NA|NA|TRBJ2-1
CSVETRVEQFF
TGCAGCGTTGAAACGAGGGTTGAGCAGTTCTTC
>TRBV19|NA|NA|TRBJ2-7
CASSSRGHEQYF
TGTGCCAGTAGTTCTAGGGGTCACGAGCAGTACTTC
>TRBV4-3|TRBD1|NA|TRBJ1-4
CASGRQGGADEKLFF
TGCGCCAGCGGCAGACAGGGGGGGGCGGATGAAAAACTGTTTTTT
>TRBV5-4|TRBD2|NA|TRBJ2-7
CASSIQGTSGSYEQYF
TGTGCCAGCAGCATACAAGGGACTAGCGGGAGTTACGAGCAGTACTTC
>TRBV4-3|TRBD2|NA|TRBJ2-1
CASSPTRTSLAYNEQFF
TGCGCCAGCAGCCCAACCCGGACTAGTTTGGCCTACAATGAGCAGTTCTTC
>TRBV19|TRBD1|NA|TRBJ2-5
CASSTRTGDETQYF
TGTGCCAGTAGTACTCGGACAGGGGACGAGACCCAGTACTTC
>TRBV5-1|TRBD1|NA|TRBJ2-5
CASSFGTGWETQYF
TGCGCCAGCAGCTTCGGGACAGGGTGGGAGACCCAGTACTTC
>TRBV18|TRBD2|NA|TRBJ2-7
CASSSSTSGSYEQYF
TGTGCCAGCTCATCTTCGACTAGCGGTTCCTACGAGCAGTACTTC
>TRBV29-1|TRBD1|NA|TRBJ2-1
CSVDLGQGSYNEQFF
TGCAGCGTTGACTTGGGACAGGGTTCCTACAATGAGCAGTTCTTC
>TRBV19|TRBD1|NA|TRBJ1-4
CASSNRGTGVPNEKLFF
TGTGCCAGTAGTAATCGAGGGACAGGGGTCCCTAATGAAAAACTGTTTTTT